These 9 T cell receptor beta chains originate from one sample sequenced in a study of blood T cell repertoires in COVID-19. Measured with immunoSEQ multiplex PCR; TCRdb has only the in-frame clones, and not every one. The profile shows approximately 300,000 clones, about 85% of them singletons. The sequenced sample was PBMCs or T cells enriched from blood (not recorded which). The source is a woman aged 25 to 39 who had recovered from COVID-19.

The chain links TRBV19 to TRBJ1-5; 9 bases line up with TRBD1. This CDR3 comprises 16 residues. Unmatched junction bases numbered 10, after V lost 4 bases and J lost 6 bases. In germline, CDR1 is LNHDA, CDR2 SQIVND (reference sequence). The CDR3 DNA reads TGTGCCAGTAGTACCCCGGGACAGGGTTGGGGTCAGCCCCAGCATTTT. It yields the protein CASSTPGQGWGQPQHF.

The V and J genes are TRBV5-1 and TRBJ1-1; 8 positions match TRBD1. Germline-derived CDR1 and CDR2 are SGHRS and YFSETQ. The CDR3 is 14 amino acids. The J segment lost 1 base and the V segment lost 1 base, leaving 0 bases of the junction unmatched. The CDR3 reads CASSLQGANTEAFF. For the CDR3, the DNA is TGCGCCAGCAGCTTGCAGGGGGCGAACACTGAAGCTTTCTTT.

The chain combines TRBV7-9 with TRBJ2-3, with 10 positions matching TRBD1. V was pared by 5 bases and J by 1 base, with 9 bases of the junction left unmatched. This CDR3 contains 17 residues. Germline lookup yields CDR1 SEHNR and CDR2 FQNEAQ (reference sequence). The CDR3, as DNA: TGTGCCAGCAGCCCGTGGACAGGGGGTAGGGGCACAGATACGCAGTATTTT. The encoded protein is CASSPWTGGRGTDTQYF.

The chain combines TRBV6-1 with TRBJ1-1; D may be TRBD1 (5 bases). This CDR3 comprises 11 residues. Per germline, CDR1 MNHNS and CDR2 SASEGT. V lost 6 bases and J lost 3, with 5 bases in between. The CDR3 loop reads CASSRDTEAFF. The CDR3 nucleotides read TGTGCCAGCAGCAGGGACACTGAAGCTTTCTTT.

The gene calls are TRBV24-1 and TRBJ2-5; no reliable D call. Germline-derived CDR1 and CDR2 are KGHDR and SFDVKD. This CDR3 is 14 amino acids long. V was clipped by 0 bases and J by 3 bases, with 7 bases between them. The CDR3: CATSDLAREETQYF. CDR3 nucleotide sequence: TGTGCCACCAGTGATTTGGCCCGGGAAGAGACCCAGTACTTC.

The chain carries TRBV5-1 and TRBJ1-3; no clear D gene. The germline V gene has CDR1 SGHRS and CDR2 YFSETQ. The V gene lost 5 bases and the J gene lost 0 bases, with 12 bases spanning the gap. This CDR3 region has 15 residues. This chain's CDR3 is CASRSAGSSGNTIYF. The CDR3 region has the DNA TGCGCCAGCAGGTCTGCAGGCAGCTCTGGAAACACCATATATTTT.

The rearrangement links TRBV19 to TRBJ1-1; tentatively, D is TRBD1 (6 bases). The length of the CDR3 is 12 residues. Germline CDR1 is LNHDA and CDR2 is SQIVND (reference sequence). V lost 6 bases and J 4 bases, leaving 9 bases between the germline ends. CDR3 sequence: CASSGQLTEAFF. As DNA, the CDR3 is TGTGCCAGTAGCGGACAGCTCACTGAAGCTTTCTTT.

The gene calls are TRBV5-5 and TRBJ1-6; D is ambiguous. Germline V gene sequence: CDR1 SGHKS, CDR2 YYEKEE (reference sequence). The ends were cut back, 0 bases at V and 0 bases at J, with 7 bases in the middle. The CDR3 is 16 residues long. The DNA for the CDR3 is TGTGCCAGCAGCTTGGTTGGGAGCTCCTATAATTCACCCCTCCACTTT. Its protein product is CASSLVGSSYNSPLHF. Variable domain in full (rest from reference TRBV5-5 and TRBJ1-6): DAGVTQSPTHLIKTRGQQVTLRCSPISGHKSVSWYQQVLGQGPQFIFQYYEKEERGRGNFPDRFSARQFPNYSSELNVNALLLGDSALYLCASSLVGSSYNSPLHFGNGTRLTVT.

The V call is TRBV7-2, the J call TRBJ1-1; D gene unclear. Trimming stripped 1 base from V and 1 base from J, with 7 bases between. CDR3 length equals 14 residues. Germline V lookup: CDR1 SGHTA, CDR2 FQGNSA. CDR3 residues: CASSLGGGNTEAFF. The CDR3 coding sequence is TGTGCCAGCAGCTTAGGAGGAGGGAACACTGAAGCTTTCTTT.